The present entry profiles one T cell receptor (beta chain) with its context. These data belong to a study of cytomegalovirus exposure and HLA in healthy donors. The V gene's germline CDR1 is SGHTA and CDR2 FQGNSA. The CDR3 has 18 residues. Trimming removed 1 base from V and 0 bases from J, with 16 bases in between. PCR involved 60 Vbeta and 13 Jbeta primers. The method was immunoSEQ multiplex PCR; TCRdb's version includes in-frame clones alone and lacks a portion of them. This sample's table has 150,000 to 200,000 clones. The chain combines TRBV7-2 with TRBJ1-3; D is uncertain. The TCR originated in a boy aged 10-17 years in good health and CMV-seronegative. Sequencing was carried out using PBMCs. This chain's CDR3 is CASSLVGGDNFSGNTIYF. Here the CDR3 DNA reads TGTGCCAGCAGCTTAGTTGGAGGAGACAACTTCTCTGGAAACACCATATATTTT.